The sequence of this T cell receptor (beta chain) was determined in a study of preoperative IRX-2 immunotherapy in early breast cancer. Germline values: CDR1 SGHNT, CDR2 YENEEA. CDR3 size: 17 residues. The V gene end was trimmed by 5 bases and the J gene end by 7 bases; junction bases not matched to a gene: 15. Sample treatment: preoperative locoregional IRX-2 cytokine immunotherapy. Patients received preoperative, locoregional IRX-2 cytokine immunotherapy in a phase Ib study. Libraries were prepared by immunoSEQ multiplex PCR; TCRdb keeps only in-frame clonotypes and omits some of them. Here the sample spans 34,000 or so clones, roughly 96% being singletons.

This sample was obtained from a patient treated with IRX-2 immunotherapy. The TCR sequence derives from a human donor with breast cancer. The V call is TRBV11-3, the J call TRBJ2-4; 9 bases fit TRBD1. This CDR3 reads CASSTGRDRAGRNIQYF. CDR3 nucleotide sequence: TGTGCCAGCAGCACAGGCCGGGACAGGGCTGGGCGGAACATTCAGTACTTC.